This T cell receptor (beta chain) was captured in a study of Graves' ophthalmopathy and Graves' hyperthyroidism. Study-level findings and limits: Discriminating ophthalmopathy from stable hyperthyroidism, a 13-signature model attained a sensitivity of approximately 85% and a specificity of around 77%. Also, most clonotypes expanded in the thyroid above 0.001 frequency appeared in blood.

Trimming took off 8 bases at V and 7 bases at J, with 17 bases between the two ends. CDR3 size: 12 residues. Germline values: CDR1 SQVTM, CDR2 ANQGSEA. RNA transcripts yielded amplified TCR beta CDR3 regions. HTBI primers were employed in first-round RT-PCR, then a second-round multiplex PCR followed. TCRdb recomputed calls from the multiplex PCR reads with MiXCR, one row per CDR3 protein. Of about 740,000 distinct CDR3 sequences listed, approximately 40% are singletons. Ophthalmopathy donors' eye disease showed moderate-to-severe activity, CAS of at least 3, NOSPECS of at least 4 and duration under 3 months. Sampling about 10 ml of fresh peripheral blood provided the PBMCs. As for this clonotype: Its antigen is undetermined.

Sequencing was performed on peripheral blood. The V call is TRBV29-1, the J call TRBJ2-5; a weak D match, TRBD1 (6 bases). The clonotype was recovered from an adult man with Graves' ophthalmopathy. CDR3 bases: TGCAGCCCCGAGTTACTACAGGGGACCCAGTACTTC. It codes for CSPELLQGTQYF.